The 16 T cell receptor beta chains below come from one sample, sequenced in a study of CXCR3-negative and CXCR3-positive naive CD8 T cells. UMI-labeled TRB cDNA libraries were prepared by 5' RACE. TCRdb re-called the 5' RACE reads and gives one entry per CDR3 protein, without DNA. The sample's table shows about 62,000 distinct CDR3 sequences. The sample was naive CXCR3- CD8+ T cells from blood. Subset meaning: CD45RO-CCR7+CD27+CD95- naive CD8+ T cells lacking CXCR3 (TNR3-). The receptors stem from a human donor in good health. Some clones in this sample may be carry-over from other donors' samples.

The CDR3 loop reads CSARGFKALYNEQFF. The chain employs TRBV20-1 and TRBJ2-1. The CDR3 runs to 15 residues. Germline loops: CDR1 DFQATT, CDR2 SNEGSKA (reference sequence).

The rearrangement joins TRBV19 to TRBJ2-5; checking the TCRdb D call of TRBD2 is not possible without DNA. The CDR3 sequence is 16 residues long. Germline V gene data show CDR1 as LNHDA and CDR2 as SQIVND (reference sequence). The CDR3 region is CASSIYLAGGQETQYF.

This chain uses TRBV29-1 with TRBJ2-3; TCRdb outputs TRBD2, but without DNA this stays unchecked. There are 17 residues in the CDR3. CDR1 SQVTM and CDR2 ANQGSEA come from the germline V gene. The CDR3: CSASILGAGGSTDTQYF.

The chain uses TRBV6-6 and TRBJ1-5; TCRdb proposes TRBD1, but this gene call is untestable without DNA. Germline CDR1 MNHNY, CDR2 SVGAGI (reference sequence). This CDR3 has 15 residues. The CDR3 here is CASSPGQGADQPQHF.

V and J are TRBV6-2 or TRBV6-3 and TRBJ1-1. Looked up from germline, CDR1 is MNHEY and CDR2 is SVGEGT. The CDR3 covers 11 residues. Here the CDR3 reads CASSYGTEAFF.

J is TRBJ2-7 and V is TRBV6-1; the TCRdb call, TRBD1, lacks DNA for checking. The CDR3 runs 14 residues. The germline CDR1 and CDR2 sequences are MNHNS and SASEGT. CDR3 sequence: CASRDRGQVYEQYF.

This chain connects TRBV4-3 to TRBJ2-7. The germline gives CDR1 LGHNA, CDR2 YSLEER. CDR3 size: 17 residues. The chain's CDR3 is CASSQDNRFELPYEQYF.

This rearrangement joins TRBV20-1 to TRBJ2-1; TCRdb selects TRBD2, and the lack of DNA leaves this call unchecked. In germline, CDR1 is DFQATT, CDR2 SNEGSKA (reference sequence). The CDR3 totals 15 residues. The CDR3 region is CSARGTSGFDNEQFF.

The V and J genes are TRBV14 and TRBJ1-1. CDR1 is SGHDN, CDR2 FVKESK, per germline. The CDR3 totals 13 residues. The CDR3 sequence: CASSPEENTEAFF. The whole variable domain, remainder taken from reference TRBV14 and TRBJ1-1, is EAGVTQFPSHSVIEKGQTVTLRCDPISGHDNLYWYRRVMGKEIKFLLHFVKESKQDESGMPNNRFLAERTGGTYSTLKVQPAELEDSGVYFCASSPEENTEAFFGQGTRLTVV.

The V gene is TRBV27, the J gene TRBJ2-1; the TCRdb call, TRBD1, lacks DNA for checking. The germline V gene encodes CDR1 MNHEY and CDR2 SMNVEV (reference sequence). There are 16 residues in the CDR3. The CDR3 sequence: CATLPGGEGSYNEQFF.

CDR3 sequence reads: CASSIGLAGTYNEQFF. J is TRBJ2-1 and V is TRBV7-6; the D gene TCRdb calls, TRBD2, cannot be checked with no DNA. Germline CDR1 and CDR2: SGHVS and FNYEAQ. The CDR3 is 16 amino acids.

CDR3 sequence: CSARIGTGGTKSYNEQFF. The chain links TRBV20-1 to TRBJ2-1; TCRdb's D call of TRBD1 is untestable without DNA. Germline assignment: CDR1 DFQATT and CDR2 SNEGSKA (reference sequence). CDR3 length: 18 amino acids.

The rearrangement joins TRBV4-3 to TRBJ2-7; TCRdb's D call of TRBD2 is untestable without DNA. CDR3 length: 16 amino acids. Per the germline V gene, CDR1 is LGHNA and CDR2 is YSLEER. The CDR3 reads CASSQDRAYPSYEQYF.

The V call is TRBV12-3 or TRBV12-4, the J call TRBJ2-1. The CDR3 sequence is 14 residues long. The CDR3 sequence: CASSLSGLYNEQFF.

This chain connects TRBV11-1 to TRBJ2-3; TCRdb's D call, TRBD1, is unchecked because there is no DNA. CDR3 length: 15 amino acids. The germline gives CDR1 SGHAT, CDR2 FQDESV (reference sequence). Here the CDR3 reads CASSVGQGPTDTQYF.

The chain links TRBV19 to TRBJ2-2; TCRdb selects TRBD2, and the lack of DNA leaves this call unchecked. This CDR3 has 16 residues. Germline assignment: CDR1 LNHDA and CDR2 SQIVND (reference sequence). The CDR3 is CASSTGWGSSTGELFF.